The rows below give T cell receptor beta chains drawn from one sample of a study of cytomegalovirus exposure and HLA in healthy donors. TCRdb keeps only in-frame clones here, not all; method: immunoSEQ multiplex PCR. In the table there are some 150,000 clones, around 80% of which are singletons. Sequenced material: PBMCs. These receptors were collected from a man between 18 and 29 years old in good health and CMV-seropositive. The CDR3 runs from the conserved cysteine through the conserved F or W. The order of the fields is D gene, CDR3 length, J gene, V gene, clone size, CDR3 DNA, CDR3 protein. The D gene is left open where the match is weak. Clone size is shown for a subset of rows, as once, few, many or a class of expanded clone.

TRBD1	11	TRBJ2-7	TRBV20-1	NA	TGCAGTGCTCGACAGGGCTACGAGCAGTACTTC	CSARQGYEQYF
TRBD1	14	TRBJ1-2	TRBV19	few	TGTGCCAGTAGTACCGGGACAGGGAACTATGGCTACACCTTC	CASSTGTGNYGYTF
NA	14	TRBJ1-5	TRBV19	once	TGTGCCAGTAGCAATGTAGGGGTAAATCAGCCCCAGCATTTT	CASSNVGVNQPQHF
NA	13	TRBJ2-3	TRBV5-1	NA	TGCGCCAGCAGCCTACACGGGACAGATACGCAGTATTTT	CASSLHGTDTQYF
TRBD2	19	TRBJ2-1	TRBV19	NA	TGTGCCAGTTCCACCGGGACTAGCGGGAGAAGTATCTCCTACAATGAGCAGTTCTTC	CASSTGTSGRSISYNEQFF
NA	17	TRBJ2-7	TRBV5-1	NA	TGCGCCAGCAGCTTGGGCTTAGGGCAGGGGGGAAGTTACGAGCAGTACTTC	CASSLGLGQGGSYEQYF
NA	15	TRBJ1-2	TRBV28	NA	TGTGCCAGCAGTTCCTCCGACAGCTCTAACTATGGCTACACCTTC	CASSSSDSSNYGYTF
TRBD1	16	TRBJ2-4	TRBV11-2	NA	TGTGCCAGCAGCTTGACCGGGACAGGGGTTGAAAACATTCAGTACTTC	CASSLTGTGVENIQYF
NA	15	TRBJ1-1	TRBV5-4	NA	TGTGCCAGCAGCTTGGCCGGGGGGTTGAAGGGTGAAGCTTTCTTT	CASSLAGGLKGEAFF
TRBD1	14	TRBJ2-7	TRBV7-6	NA	TGTGCCAGCAGCCCGACCCGGGACAGCTACGAGCAGTACTTC	CASSPTRDSYEQYF
NA	16	TRBJ2-1	TRBV19	NA	TGTGCCAGTAGTATGGACAGCTCCAGCTCCTACAATGAGCAGTTCTTC	CASSMDSSSSYNEQFF
NA	16	TRBJ2-6	TRBV19	once	TGTGCCAGTAGTATAGATCGGGGTTCTGGGGCCAACGTCCTGACTTTC	CASSIDRGSGANVLTF
TRBD1	15	TRBJ1-1	TRBV7-9	once	TGTGCCAGCAGCCCCCGGGACAGGGGGGTAGTTGAAGCTTTCTTT	CASSPRDRGVVEAFF
NA	14	TRBJ2-7	TRBV15	NA	TGTGCCACCAGCAGAGGGGCCAGCCGGTACGAGCAGTACTTC	CATSRGASRYEQYF
TRBD1	13	TRBJ1-1	TRBV6-5	NA	TGTGCCAGCACCTCAGGACAGGGGTGGGAAGCTTTCTTT	CASTSGQGWEAFF
TRBD2	16	TRBJ2-1	TRBV5-1	NA	TGCGCCAGCAGCCCGACTAGCGGGATCGACAACAATGAGCAGTTCTTC	CASSPTSGIDNNEQFF
NA	14	TRBJ1-1	TRBV11-2	NA	TGTGCCAGCAGCACCAGTGCAGTGAACACTGAAGCTTTCTTT	CASSTSAVNTEAFF
NA	13	TRBJ2-5	TRBV18	NA	TGTGCCAGCTGCCAGGGGACCCAAGAGACCCAGTACTTC	CASCQGTQETQYF
TRBD1	15	TRBJ1-2	TRBV28	NA	TGTGCCAGCAGTTTGCACCTTGGACAGGGGAATGGCTACACCTTC	CASSLHLGQGNGYTF
NA	15	TRBJ1-4	TRBV6-6	NA	TGTGCCAGCAGTTCCGGGGGGGGCTGGGGTGAAAAACTGTTTTTT	CASSSGGGWGEKLFF
TRBD1	17	TRBJ2-5	TRBV5-6	few	TGTGCCAGCAGCCTAGGGACAGGGGTTCCCCTCCAAGAGACCCAGTACTTC	CASSLGTGVPLQETQYF
NA	17	TRBJ2-3	TRBV5-1	once	TGCGCCAGCAGCTTGGAAGGCGGTGTTAGAGTGCCAGATACGCAGTATTTT	CASSLEGGVRVPDTQYF
TRBD2	19	TRBJ2-5	TRBV30	NA	TGTGCCTGGAGCGCCCTGGGGACTAGCGGGAGAGGGTGGCTAGAGACCCAGTACTTC	CAWSALGTSGRGWLETQYF
NA	18	TRBJ2-3	TRBV28	NA	TGTGCCAGCAGTCCCCTTGGGCAGGGGGCGGGAGGCACAGATACGCAGTATTTT	CASSPLGQGAGGTDTQYF
TRBD2	14	TRBJ2-3	TRBV27	NA	TGTGCCAGCGGACTAGCGGGACACACAGATACGCAGTATTTT	CASGLAGHTDTQYF
TRBD2	17	TRBJ2-3	TRBV7-3	NA	TGTGCCAGCAGCTTAAGGGTAGCGGGAAAGGGGGCAGATACGCAGTATTTT	CASSLRVAGKGADTQYF
TRBD2	13	TRBJ2-2	TRBV10-1	once	TGCGCCAGTGCCCCCGGGGGGACCGGGGAGCTGTTTTTT	CASAPGGTGELFF
NA	14	TRBJ2-3	TRBV7-9	NA	TGTGCCAGCAGCCCGACAGCGACCACAGATACGCAGTATTTT	CASSPTATTDTQYF
TRBD1	19	TRBJ2-5	TRBV5-1	NA	TGCGCCAGCAGCTTGGGGCTGGGACAGGGGGCCCAATTTCAAGAGACCCAGTACTTC	CASSLGLGQGAQFQETQYF
NA	16	TRBJ2-6	TRBV19	NA	TGTGCCTCAAGGACTTGGCCAGACTCTGGGGCCAACGTCCTGACTTTC	CASRTWPDSGANVLTF
NA	15	TRBJ2-5	TRBV4-1	NA	TGCGCCAGCAGCCAAGATAAGGGGGTCGTAGAGACCCAGTACTTC	CASSQDKGVVETQYF
NA	12	TRBJ2-5	TRBV5-1	NA	TGCGCCAGCAGCCCCAGGGGACAGACCCAGTACTTC	CASSPRGQTQYF
TRBD2	14	TRBJ2-5	TRBV27	once	TGTGCCAGCAGTTTCGGACTAGCGGGAGAGACCCAGTACTTC	CASSFGLAGETQYF